This T cell receptor beta chain is drawn from a study of OX40 agonist ivuxolimab in advanced cancers. Study details: From 23 to 79 years was the age range, with a mean of around 54 years, and over 70% were male.

Germline V lookup: CDR1 MNHEY, CDR2 SMNVEV (reference sequence). CDR3 size: 15 residues. With 8 bases clipped from V and 3 bases from J, the junction kept 9 bases outside the gene matches. About this clone: Other nucleotide sequences from this sample produce the same CDR3.

Method: immunoSEQ multiplex PCR; TCRdb's copy keeps in-frame clones and lacks some. The sample comprises approximately 73,000 clones, 75% to 90% of which are singletons, and about 1.3% rests with the top ten. Samples were taken at baseline and on day 1 of cycles 4 and 7. The source is an adult with an advanced solid tumor such as melanoma, head and neck, liver or kidney cancer. The sequencing used CD4+ or CD8+ T cells sorted from blood, collected in a trial of the OX40 agonist ivuxolimab. The chain uses TRBV27 and TRBJ2-2; 7 bases are shared with TRBD2. CDR3 amino acids: CASSRASGYTGELFF. CDR3 nucleotides: TGTGCCAGCTCTAGGGCTAGCGGTTACACCGGGGAGCTGTTTTTT.